This T cell receptor (beta chain) was captured in a study of blood T cell repertoires in COVID-19. Overall study context: Acute-phase and convalescent COVID-19 samples originated in the United States, Italy and Spain. Nucleic acid was either cDNA or gDNA, and it came from T cells, B-cell-depleted T cells, or PBMCs.

Per the original methods: Reference gene primers were amplified, and this amplification served to estimate nucleated cell counts. The assay was immunoSEQ multiplex PCR, and TCRdb's table has in-frame clones only and misses some. That table supplies the V and J calls and clone size; D and trimming were determined from the DNA. Of about 140,000 clones in the sample, around 84% were seen once. This CDR3 has 13 amino acids. The junction had 6 bases not matched to a gene; V was cut back by 5 bases and J by 7 bases. Germline V gene sequence: CDR1 SGHAT, CDR2 FQNNGV. Sequencing was done on a sample of peripheral blood. The TCR sequence derives from a human donor in a cohort sampled during active COVID-19. V is TRBV11-2 and J is TRBJ2-3; 7 bases line up with TRBD1. The CDR3, as DNA: TGTGCCAGCAGCAGCGACAGGGCTAATACGCAGTATTTT. Translated, it gives CASSSDRANTQYF.